This T cell receptor (beta chain) appears in the sequencing data of a study of blood T cell repertoires in COVID-19. The overall study: COVID-19 samples, acute and convalescent, were from the United States, Italy and Spain. From T cells, B-cell-depleted T cells, or PBMCs came the material, which was cDNA or gDNA.

V lost 3 bases, J lost 5 bases, and 5 bases lay in between. In germline, CDR1 is PRHDT, CDR2 FYEKMQ (reference sequence). CDR3 length: 12 residues. As originally analysed: Counts of nucleated cells, estimated from reference gene primer amplification, were obtained. Produced via immunoSEQ multiplex PCR; TCRdb's table is partial and in-frame only. That table is the source of V, J and clone size, and D and trimming were worked out from the DNA. The table has 150,000 to 200,000 clones, around 89% seen once; the top ten hold 4% to 5%. The source material was peripheral blood. The J gene is TRBJ2-1, the V gene TRBV13; the D is unclear. This clonotype originated in a woman aged 25-40 years with acute or convalescent COVID-19. The CDR3 sequence: CASSFIDNEQFF. The CDR3 DNA reads as TGTGCCAGCAGCTTTATCGACAATGAGCAGTTCTTC.